This passage covers 2 T cell receptor beta chains from one sample sequenced in a study of vaccination and CD4 T cells after COVID-19. Noted treatment: approximately nine-day PBMC culture with coronavirus spike peptide pools or control peptides (ViraFEST assay). CD4+ T cells that had been cultured provided DNA sequenced with the Oncomine TCR Beta short-read assay. TCRdb processed the PCR reads anew with MiXCR; each CDR3 protein has one entry. The sample includes roughly 20,000 distinct CDR3 sequences, approximately 57% seen only once; the top ten take approximately 9%. Antigens of these TCRs are unknown. The sequencing here drew on CD4+ T cells from blood, cultured in vitro, taken after SARS-CoV-2 vaccination. The receptors here all came from a human donor who had recovered from COVID-19.

This sequence joins TRBV5-1 and TRBJ1-2; the D gene is possibly TRBD1 (6 bases). Germline CDR1 and CDR2: SGHRS and YFSETQ. The CDR3 spans 16 residues. Between the trimmed V and J ends, which lost 5 bases and 8 bases, there was a span of 25 bases. In DNA, the CDR3 is TGCGCCAGCAGTTTTTCCCAGACAGGCGCGGGGGGCGGCTACACCTTC. Translated, it gives CASSFSQTGAGGGYTF. Filled out from reference TRBV5-1 and TRBJ1-2, the complete variable domain reads KAGVTQTPRYLIKTRGQQVTLSCSPISGHRSVSWYQQTPGQGLQFLFEYFSETQRNKGNFPGRFSGRQFSNSRSEMNVSTLELGDSALYLCASSFSQTGAGGGYTFGSGTRLTVV.

The V gene is TRBV11-3, the J gene TRBJ2-3; unclear D gene. The CDR3 is 14 residues long. Germline-derived CDR1 and CDR2 are SGHNT and YENEEA. Deletions cut 3 bases from V and 4 bases from J, with 11 bases between. CDR3 nucleotides: TGTGCCAGCAGCTTTACAGACGGAGCAGATACGCAGTATTTT. This encodes CASSFTDGADTQYF.